This TCR beta chain was recovered during a study of blood T cell repertoires in COVID-19. The wider study: PBMCs, B-cell-depleted T cells, or T cells provided the cDNA or gDNA that made up the material.

Participants were aged about 18 to 90 years, lived in over 20 US areas, and enrolled virtually. Self-reported history from a screening survey and questionnaire set each donor's cohort. V was shortened by 2 bases and J by 4 bases, with 8 bases between the two germline ends. The CDR3 is 13 amino acids. Germline V lookup: CDR1 SGHTA, CDR2 FQGTGA. The repertoire was sequenced with immunoSEQ multiplex PCR; TCRdb's copy has only in-frame clones and lacks some. The table includes around 250,000 clones, approximately 90% detected once. The sequenced sample consisted of PBMCs or T cells enriched from blood (not recorded which). The receptor was derived from a man younger than 30 who had recovered from COVID-19. The V gene is TRBV7-3, the J gene TRBJ1-1; tentative D call: TRBD1 (5 bases). This CDR3 reads CASSLDGATEAFF. The CDR3, as DNA: TGTGCCAGCAGCTTAGATGGGGCCACTGAAGCTTTCTTT. Looking up the rest from reference TRBV7-3 and TRBJ1-1 gives the full variable domain: GAGVSQTPSNKVTEKGKYVELRCDPISGHTALYWYRQSLGQGPEFLIYFQGTGAADDSGLPNDRFFAVRPEGSVSTLKIQRTERGDSAVYLCASSLDGATEAFFGQGTRLTVV.